The 28 T cell receptor beta chains listed next were all sequenced from one sample in a study of control samples from healthy donors and cancer patients. TCRdb's copy holds only in-frame clones and misses some; the assay was immunoSEQ multiplex PCR. The repertoire consists of tens of thousands of clones, with less than 85% occurring once and the leading ten covering around 40%. Source material: PBMCs. These receptors were collected from a man aged 65 to 85 with lung cancer.

V usage is TRBV15 and J usage is TRBJ2-7; 7 nucleotides agree with TRBD2. The CDR3 runs to 13 residues. The V gene end was trimmed by 5 bases and the J gene end by 5 bases; junction bases not matched to a gene: 6. CDR1 is LNHNV and CDR2 is YYDKDF in the germline V gene (reference sequence). The CDR3 loop reads CATSGAGLDEQYF. CDR3 sequence (DNA): TGTGCCACCAGCGGAGCGGGGCTTGACGAGCAGTACTTC.

The chain links TRBV19 to TRBJ1-2, with D perhaps TRBD1 (6 bases). Germline-derived CDR1 and CDR2 are LNHDA and SQIVND (reference sequence). CDR3 length equals 14 residues. V lost 1 base and J 7 bases, leaving 13 bases between the germline ends. DNA of the CDR3: TGTGCCAGTAGTATAGTTGGGCAGGGGTTTGGCTACACCTTC. This gives the protein CASSIVGQGFGYTF.

The chain recombines TRBV14 with TRBJ2-7; either TRBD1 or TRBD2 may supply D (5 bases each). The CDR3 spans 14 residues. The V and J ends lost 4 bases and 6 bases respectively, with 16 bases between them. Germline loops: CDR1 SGHDN, CDR2 FVKESK. The CDR3 region has the DNA TGTGCCAGCAGCCTGAAGGGTGGGGGATCCGAGCAGTACTTC. Protein: CASSLKGGGSEQYF.

This clone was detected a few times. CDR3 protein: CASSEQGSNEKLFF. For the CDR3, the DNA is TGTGCCAGCAGTGAACAGGGTTCTAATGAAAAACTGTTTTTT. V usage is TRBV2 and J usage is TRBJ1-4, with D maybe TRBD1 (5 bases). V was pared by 2 bases and J by 3 bases, with 7 bases between. Germline V gene sequence: CDR1 SNHLY, CDR2 FYNNEI. This CDR3 comprises 14 residues. The whole variable domain, remainder taken from reference TRBV2 and TRBJ1-4, is EPEVTQTPSHQVTQMGQEVILRCVPISNHLYFYWYRQILGQKVEFLVSFYNNEISEKSEIFDDQFSVERPDGSNFTLKIRSTKLEDSAMYFCASSEQGSNEKLFFGSGTQLSVL.

The count of this clone is one. This chain uses TRBV18 with TRBJ2-2; TRBD1 or TRBD2 may be the D gene (7 bases each). Trimming pared 2 bases from V and 4 bases from J, leaving 11 bases between. The CDR3 spans 15 residues. Germline loops: CDR1 KGHSH, CDR2 LQKENI. Here the CDR3 DNA reads TGTGCCAGCTCACCAGCAGGGGGGGCCACCGGGGAGCTGTTTTTT. It codes for CASSPAGGATGELFF.

The chain joins TRBV3-1 (or the pseudogene TRBV3-2) to TRBJ1-1; unclear D gene. Germline V gene sequence: CDR1 LGHDT, CDR2 YNNKEL (reference sequence). V lost 4 bases and J 5 bases, leaving 14 bases between the germline ends. The CDR3 spans 14 residues. CDR3 nucleotides: TGTGCCAGCAGCCCTCTACGGAGAAGGACTGAAGCTTTCTTT. Translation: CASSPLRRRTEAFF.

The chain has TRBV18 and TRBJ2-1; the D gene is possibly TRBD2 (5 bases). This CDR3 contains 14 residues. V dropped 3 bases and J dropped 3 bases, with 9 bases sitting between them. The germline V gene encodes CDR1 KGHSH and CDR2 LQKENI. The CDR3 loop reads CASSPRTVYNEQFF. The CDR3 nucleotides read TGTGCCAGCTCACCCCGGACTGTCTACAATGAGCAGTTCTTC.

The V and J genes are TRBV27 and TRBJ1-2; D perhaps matches TRBD1 (6 bases). The CDR3 has 15 residues. The V and J ends lost 6 bases and 4 bases respectively, with 18 bases between them. Germline CDR1 and CDR2: MNHEY and SMNVEV (reference sequence). The CDR3 DNA reads as TGTGCCAGCAGAAGCCATTCGGGGGGCGCCTATGGCTACACCTTC. Residues: CASRSHSGGAYGYTF.

The chain carries TRBV21-1 and TRBJ2-3; the listed D gene, TRBD2, was not tested against the DNA. TRBV21-1 is an annotated pseudogene. This CDR3 region has 15 residues. The DNA of the CDR3 is TGTGCCAGCAGCAGTGACCGAGGCTCCACAGATACGCAGTATTTT. Protein: CASSSDRGSTDTQYF.

The CDR3, as DNA: TGTGCCATCAAAGCGGGGGGGCCAGATACGCAGTATTTT. Its protein product is CAIKAGGPDTQYF. This chain joins TRBV10-3 and TRBJ2-3; TRBD2 matches at 10 bases. This CDR3 has 13 amino acids. V trimming: 7 bases; J trimming: 4 bases; junction bases outside the gene matches: 2. CDR1 is ENHRY, CDR2 SYGVKD, per germline.

This clone was seen more than once but under ten times. The V and J genes are TRBV29-1 and TRBJ1-2; D unresolved. V was clipped by 4 bases and J by 7 bases, with 13 bases between them. CDR1 and CDR2 from the germline V gene are SQVTM and ANQGSEA. The CDR3 sequence is 12 residues long. The CDR3 DNA is TGCAGCGTTGTCCGATTAGGAAGTGGCTACACCTTC. Translated, it gives CSVVRLGSGYTF.

V is TRBV9 and J is TRBJ2-7; no firm D call. This CDR3 is 13 amino acids long. CDR1 and CDR2 from the germline V gene are SGDLS and YYNGEE. V dropped 3 bases and J dropped 2 bases, with 9 bases sitting between them. CDR3 bases: TGTGCCAGCAGCGCGACCCCCGCCTACGAGCAGTACTTC. The encoded protein is CASSATPAYEQYF. Drawing the rest from reference TRBV9 and TRBJ2-7, the complete variable domain is DSGVTQTPKHLITATGQRVTLRCSPRSGDLSVYWYQQSLDQGLQFLIQYYNGEERAKGNILERFSAQQFPDLHSELNLSSLELGDSALYFCASSATPAYEQYFGPGTRLTVT.

This clone was picked up a small number of times. The gene calls are TRBV3-1 (or the pseudogene TRBV3-2) and TRBJ2-2; no clear D. Germline loops: CDR1 LGHDT, CDR2 YNNKEL (reference sequence). The CDR3 totals 16 residues. The germline V and J ends were trimmed by 3 bases and 0 bases, with 11 bases remaining between them. The CDR3 DNA is TGTGCCAGCAGCCAGGAACTAATGACGAACACCGGGGAGCTGTTTTTT. It codes for CASSQELMTNTGELFF.

CDR3 nucleotides: TGTGCCAGCAGTCCCCTGGACAGGGGCGCGGGCAATCAGCCCCAGCATTTT. This encodes CASSPLDRGAGNQPQHF. V and J are TRBV27 and TRBJ1-5; 9 bases map to TRBD1. The CDR3 spans 17 residues. With V trimmed by 5 bases and J by 2 bases, 10 bases remained unmatched. Germline V gives CDR1 MNHEY, CDR2 SMNVEV (reference sequence).

This chain joins TRBV6-2 or TRBV6-3 and TRBJ2-2; the D gene is possibly TRBD1 (6 bases). The CDR3 runs 14 residues. V lost 2 bases and J lost 7, with 11 bases in between. Looked up from germline, CDR1 is MNHEY and CDR2 is SVGEGT. The CDR3 DNA reads as TGTGCCAGCAGTTACCTAGGGGGAATCGGGGAGCTGTTTTTT. The encoded protein is CASSYLGGIGELFF.

This clone has a handful of counts. The genes are TRBV7-9 and TRBJ2-2; 8 positions match TRBD1. The CDR3 is 15 amino acids. Germline V gene lookup returns CDR1 SEHNR and CDR2 FQNEAQ (reference sequence). The J segment lost 7 bases and the V segment lost 7 bases, leaving 11 bases of the junction unmatched. The CDR3 sequence is CASTWQGAWIGELFF. The CDR3 nucleotides are TGTGCCAGCACCTGGCAGGGGGCGTGGATCGGGGAGCTGTTTTTT.

Only a few counts were recorded for this clone. V is TRBV7-9 and J is TRBJ2-7; the D call may be TRBD1 or TRBD2 (5 bases each). V was shortened by 3 bases and J by 4 bases, with 13 bases between the two germline ends. This CDR3 has 14 residues. Germline values: CDR1 SEHNR, CDR2 FQNEAQ (reference sequence). The CDR3 sequence: CASSFAGAEYEQYF. The CDR3 DNA reads as TGTGCCAGCAGCTTCGCCGGGGCGGAATACGAGCAGTACTTC.

This chain uses TRBV9 with TRBJ1-1; 8 bases are shared with TRBD1. This CDR3 region has 15 residues. The V segment lost 3 bases and the J segment 5 bases; nucleotides outside the gene matches: 9. From germline, CDR1 is SGDLS and CDR2 YYNGEE. CDR3 in DNA: TGTGCCAGCAGCGCCTCAGGACAGGGTATGACTGAAGCTTTCTTT. Protein product: CASSASGQGMTEAFF.

The chain employs TRBV2 and TRBJ1-2; TRBD1 is a possible D gene (5 bases). Germline V gene lookup returns CDR1 SNHLY and CDR2 FYNNEI. V gave up 1 base and J gave up 0 bases, with 21 bases separating them. This CDR3 spans 19 amino acids. The DNA for the CDR3 is TGTGCCAGCAGTGAAGTACCCGGACACCTCCTCGTGTCTAACTATGGCTACACCTTC. It is translated as CASSEVPGHLLVSNYGYTF.

The chain couples TRBV7-3 to TRBJ2-5; D tentatively fits TRBD1 or TRBD2 (5 bases each). The V end was cut by 5 bases, the J end by 3 bases, with 10 bases between. Looked up from germline, CDR1 is SGHTA and CDR2 is FQGTGA. This CDR3 spans 13 amino acids. Written as DNA, the CDR3 is TGTGCCAGCAGCCTGAGAGGGGAAGAGACCCAGTACTTC. Its protein is CASSLRGEETQYF.

The chain combines TRBV7-2 with TRBJ1-5; D is uncertain. From germline, CDR1 is SGHTA and CDR2 FQGNSA. Trimming took off 1 base at V and 6 bases at J, with 7 bases between the two ends. This CDR3 contains 13 residues. The CDR3 loop is CASSLDSFQPQHF. The CDR3 DNA reads as TGTGCCAGCAGCTTAGACTCTTTTCAGCCCCAGCATTTT.

V usage is TRBV6-6 and J usage is TRBJ2-3, with unresolved D. Germline-derived CDR1 and CDR2 are MNHNY and SVGAGI (reference sequence). Trimming pared 0 bases from V and 7 bases from J, leaving 5 bases between. The CDR3 totals 12 residues. This chain's CDR3 is CASSYSQNTQYF. The CDR3 bases are TGTGCCAGCAGTTACTCGCAGAATACGCAGTATTTT.

The sample holds a few counts of this clone. The J gene is TRBJ2-5, the V gene TRBV5-1; possibly TRBD1 or TRBD2 for D (5 bases each). Germline CDR1 reads SGHRS; CDR2 reads YFSETQ. V was cut by 0 bases and J by 4 bases, with 10 bases left in between. This CDR3 has 14 residues. In nucleotides, the CDR3 is TGCGCCAGCAGCTTGGCCCCCGGGACAGAGACCCAGTACTTC. Its translation: CASSLAPGTETQYF.

This clone came up once. A read error may account for a junction end that differs from germline. This chain connects TRBV7-7 to TRBJ2-2; 8 bases match TRBD1. Germline CDR1 and CDR2: SSHAT and FNYEAQ (reference sequence). This CDR3 spans 17 amino acids. CDR3 region: CASSPRLDRVWSGELFF. The CDR3 DNA sequence: TGTGCTAGCAGCCCCCGATTGGACAGGGTTTGGTCCGGGGAGCTGTTTTTT.

The chain is built from TRBV24-1 and TRBJ2-5; 8 bases line up with TRBD2. CDR1 KGHDR and CDR2 SFDVKD come from the germline V gene. The CDR3 covers 15 residues. The V gene end was trimmed by 3 bases and the J gene end by 3 bases; junction bases not matched to a gene: 5. Here the CDR3 reads CATSDERAGEETQYF. The CDR3 DNA sequence: TGTGCCACCAGTGATGAGAGAGCGGGGGAAGAGACCCAGTACTTC.

This clone was picked up one time. The chain links TRBV18 to TRBJ1-1; D is perhaps TRBD1 (5 bases). The germline V gene encodes CDR1 KGHSH and CDR2 LQKENI. The CDR3 totals 12 residues. Trimming took 3 bases from V and 3 from J, leaving 5 bases between them. CDR3 nucleotides: TGTGCCAGCTCACCGGGGGACACTGAAGCTTTCTTT. Translated: CASSPGDTEAFF.

V is TRBV5-1 and J is TRBJ2-1; 8 bases fit TRBD2. J lost 4 bases, V lost 0 bases, and 3 bases had no gene match. CDR1 is SGHRS and CDR2 is YFSETQ in the germline V gene. This CDR3 spans 15 amino acids. The CDR3 spells CASSLVPGGYNEQFF. In DNA form, the CDR3 reads TGCGCCAGCAGCTTGGTACCGGGGGGGTACAATGAGCAGTTCTTC.

CDR3 sequence reads: CASSWGGNQPQHF. CDR3 bases: TGTGCCAGCAGCTGGGGCGGCAATCAGCCCCAGCATTTT. The chain links TRBV7-2 to TRBJ1-5; possible D gene TRBD1, 5 bases. Deletions cut 4 bases from V and 2 bases from J, with 6 bases between. This CDR3 comprises 13 residues. Per the germline V gene, CDR1 is SGHTA and CDR2 is FQGNSA.